This T cell receptor beta chain came from a study of response to subunit inactivated influenza vaccine. Points from the study as a whole: A suggestion made by the authors is that each seasonal influenza vaccination recruits few new T cells.

This clonotype has only a few counts. The antigen remains undetermined. The CDR3 runs to 15 residues. V gave up 2 bases and J gave up 6 bases, with 14 bases separating them. The germline V gene encodes CDR1 SSHAT and CDR2 FNYEAQ (reference sequence). TCRdb reanalysed the RT-PCR reads using MiXCR and keeps one entry per CDR3 protein. The table shows about 190,000 distinct CDR3 sequences, with roughly an eighth occurring only once. This sample comprised CD8+ T cells sorted from PBMCs, obtained around 5 days after vaccination. This TCR derives from a man aged 50 to 60 who received an inactivated influenza vaccine. V usage is TRBV7-7 and J usage is TRBJ2-1, with D perhaps matching TRBD2 (6 bases). DNA for the CDR3: TGTGCCAGCAGCTTATCACTAGCTTTAACCAATGAGCAGTTCTTC. This encodes CASSLSLALTNEQFF.